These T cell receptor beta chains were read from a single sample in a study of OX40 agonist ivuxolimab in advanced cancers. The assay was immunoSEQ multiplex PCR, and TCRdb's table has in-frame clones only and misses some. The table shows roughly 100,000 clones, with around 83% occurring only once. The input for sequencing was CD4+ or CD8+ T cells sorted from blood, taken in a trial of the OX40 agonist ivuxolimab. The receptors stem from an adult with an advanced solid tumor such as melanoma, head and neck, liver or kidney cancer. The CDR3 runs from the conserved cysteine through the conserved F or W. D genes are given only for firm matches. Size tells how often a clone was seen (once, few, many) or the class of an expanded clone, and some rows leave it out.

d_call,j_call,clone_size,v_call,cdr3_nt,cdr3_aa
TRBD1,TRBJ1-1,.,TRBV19,TGTGCCAGTACTAGGGACAGGGGAAGGTCTGAAGCTTTCTTT,CASTRDRGRSEAFF
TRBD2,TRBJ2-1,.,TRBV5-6,TGTGCCAGCAGCTTAGATGGACTAGCGGGGGGCAATGAGCAGTTCTTC,CASSLDGLAGGNEQFF
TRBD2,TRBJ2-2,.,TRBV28,TGTGCCAGCAAGGGACTAGTGAACACCGGGGAGCTGTTTTTT,CASKGLVNTGELFF
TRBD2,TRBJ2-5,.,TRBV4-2,TGTGCCAGCAGCCAAGATCGGCGGGAGGACTCCCAAGAGACCCAGTACTTC,CASSQDRREDSQETQYF
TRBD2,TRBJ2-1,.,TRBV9,TGTGCCAGCAGCTCTACTAGCGGGGTATACAATGAGCAGTTCTTC,CASSSTSGVYNEQFF
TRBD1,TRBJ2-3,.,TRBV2,TGTGCCAGTTTTAGACCGGGACAGGGGCGCGCAGATACGCAGTATTTT,CASFRPGQGRADTQYF
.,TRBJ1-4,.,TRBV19,TGTGCCAGTAGGAACATACAGGGTCGGGTTAATGAAAAACTGTTTTTT,CASRNIQGRVNEKLFF
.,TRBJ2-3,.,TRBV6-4,TGTGCCAGCATATGGACCCATACGCCTATTACGCAGTATTTT,CASIWTHTPITQYF
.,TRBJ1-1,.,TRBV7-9,TGTGCCAGCAGCTTAAAGGGCTCCCGAAGGGGCACTGAAGCTTTCTTT,CASSLKGSRRGTEAFF
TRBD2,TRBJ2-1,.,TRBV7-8,TGTGCCAGCAGTTTTAGGTCTAGCGGGAACCTTTACAATGAGCAGTTCTTC,CASSFRSSGNLYNEQFF
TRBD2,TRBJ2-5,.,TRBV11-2,TGTGCCAGCAGCTTAGTAGGACTAGCGGGAGGTGAGACCCAGTACTTC,CASSLVGLAGGETQYF
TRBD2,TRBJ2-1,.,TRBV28,TGTGCCGGAAGCCCTAGCGGGACTTACAATGAGCAGTTCTTC,CAGSPSGTYNEQFF
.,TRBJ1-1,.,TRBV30,TGTGCCTGGAGTGTAACCAGTTCGAACACTGAAGCTTTCTTT,CAWSVTSSNTEAFF
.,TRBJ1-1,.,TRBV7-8,TGTGCCAGCAGCTTAGCAGGAGGGTCGGGAACTGAAGCTTTCTTT,CASSLAGGSGTEAFF
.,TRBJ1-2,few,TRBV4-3,TGCGCCAGCAGCCAAGAATGGGGGAGCTATGGCTACACCTTC,CASSQEWGSYGYTF
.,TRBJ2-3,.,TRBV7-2,TGTGCCAGCAGCTTAAGAAGGGGCACAGATACGCAGTATTTT,CASSLRRGTDTQYF
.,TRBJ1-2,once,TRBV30,TGTGCCTGGAGTGTAAACGGGCCTAACTATGGCTACACCTTC,CAWSVNGPNYGYTF
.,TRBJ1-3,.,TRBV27,TGTGCCAGCAGTGTGACAGGACTTCCTGGAAACACCATATATTTT,CASSVTGLPGNTIYF
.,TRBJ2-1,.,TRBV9,TGTGCCAGCAGCGCTTTAGGAACCACATACAATGAGCAGTTCTTC,CASSALGTTYNEQFF
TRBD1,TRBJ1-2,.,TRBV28,TGTGCCAGCACCCTACCGGGACAGGGGATTTTAGCTAACTATGGCTACACCTTC,CASTLPGQGILANYGYTF
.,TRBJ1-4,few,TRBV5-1,TGCGCCAGCAGCTTGGTTACGGGGGGAAATAATGAAAAACTGTTTTTT,CASSLVTGGNNEKLFF
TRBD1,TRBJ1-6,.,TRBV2,TGTGCCAGCAAGGGACAGGGCGGAAATTCACCCCTCCACTTT,CASKGQGGNSPLHF
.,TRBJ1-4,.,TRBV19,TGTGCCAGTCAGGACAGAGGAAATGAAAAACTGTTTTTT,CASQDRGNEKLFF
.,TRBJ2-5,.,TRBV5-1,TGCGCCAGCAGCTTGAAAGGGGCCGCCGGGACCCAGTACTTC,CASSLKGAAGTQYF
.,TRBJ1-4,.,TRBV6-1,TGTGCCAGCAGTGAGGGACGGTATGAAAAACTGTTTTTT,CASSEGRYEKLFF